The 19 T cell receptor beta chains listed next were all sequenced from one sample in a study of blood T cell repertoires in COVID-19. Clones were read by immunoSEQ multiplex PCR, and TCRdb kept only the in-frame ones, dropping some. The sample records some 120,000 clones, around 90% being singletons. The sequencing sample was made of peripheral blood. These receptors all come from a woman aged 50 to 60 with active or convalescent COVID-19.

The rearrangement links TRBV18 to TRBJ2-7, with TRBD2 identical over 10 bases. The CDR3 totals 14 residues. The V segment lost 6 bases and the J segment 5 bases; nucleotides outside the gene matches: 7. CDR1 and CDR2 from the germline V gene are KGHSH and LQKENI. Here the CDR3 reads CASSVLAGMDEQYF. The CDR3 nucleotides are TGTGCCAGCTCGGTACTAGCGGGAATGGACGAGCAGTACTTC.

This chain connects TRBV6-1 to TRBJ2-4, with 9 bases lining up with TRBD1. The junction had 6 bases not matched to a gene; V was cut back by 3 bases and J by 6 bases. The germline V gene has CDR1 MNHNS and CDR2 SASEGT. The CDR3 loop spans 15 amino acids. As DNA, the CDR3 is TGTGCCAGCAGTGACCCTGGGACAGGGAGAAACATTCAGTACTTC. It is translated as CASSDPGTGRNIQYF.

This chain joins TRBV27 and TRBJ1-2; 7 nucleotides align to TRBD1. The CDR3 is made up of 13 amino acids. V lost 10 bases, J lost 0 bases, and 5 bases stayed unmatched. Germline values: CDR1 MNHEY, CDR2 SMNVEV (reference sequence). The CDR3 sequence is CATWDRTNYGYTF. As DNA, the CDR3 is TGTGCCACCTGGGACAGAACTAACTATGGCTACACCTTC.

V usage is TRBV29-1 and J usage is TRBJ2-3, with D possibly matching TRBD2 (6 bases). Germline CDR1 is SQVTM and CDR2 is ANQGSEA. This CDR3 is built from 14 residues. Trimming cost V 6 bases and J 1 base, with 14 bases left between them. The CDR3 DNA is TGCAGCGTCCGGGCCCCTAGCGGCACAGATACGCAGTATTTT. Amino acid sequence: CSVRAPSGTDTQYF.

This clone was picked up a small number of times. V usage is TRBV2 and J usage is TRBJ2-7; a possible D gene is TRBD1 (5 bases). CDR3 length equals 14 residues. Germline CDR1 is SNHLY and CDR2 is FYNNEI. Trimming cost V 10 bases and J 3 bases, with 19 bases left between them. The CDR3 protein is CATTTAPANYEQYF. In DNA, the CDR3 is TGTGCCACGACGACAGCCCCAGCCAACTACGAGCAGTACTTC.

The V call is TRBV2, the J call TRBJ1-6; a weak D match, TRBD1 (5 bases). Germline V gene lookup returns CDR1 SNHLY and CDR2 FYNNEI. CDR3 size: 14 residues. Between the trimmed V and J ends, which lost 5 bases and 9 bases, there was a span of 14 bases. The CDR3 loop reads CASSIGGLGSPLHF. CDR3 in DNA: TGTGCCAGCAGTATCGGGGGGTTGGGTTCACCCCTCCACTTT.

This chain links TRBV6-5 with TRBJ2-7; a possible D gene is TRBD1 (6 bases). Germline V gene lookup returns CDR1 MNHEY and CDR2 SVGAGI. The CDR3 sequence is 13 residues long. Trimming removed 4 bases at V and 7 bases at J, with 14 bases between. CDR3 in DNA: TGTGCCAGCAGTTTCGGACAGCGCAGGGAGCAGTACTTC. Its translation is CASSFGQRREQYF.

The CDR3 here is CASSVGTNRHQPQHF. CDR3 coding DNA: TGTGCCAGCAGCGTAGGGACAAATAGGCATCAGCCCCAGCATTTT. The chain recombines TRBV9 with TRBJ1-5; D is perhaps TRBD1 (5 bases). From germline, CDR1 is SGDLS and CDR2 YYNGEE. Trimming removed 0 bases from V and 5 bases from J, with 12 bases in between. This CDR3 contains 15 residues. Variable domain in full (rest from reference TRBV9 and TRBJ1-5): DSGVTQTPKHLITATGQRVTLRCSPRSGDLSVYWYQQSLDQGLQFLIQYYNGEERAKGNILERFSAQQFPDLHSELNLSSLELGDSALYFCASSVGTNRHQPQHFGDGTRLSIL.

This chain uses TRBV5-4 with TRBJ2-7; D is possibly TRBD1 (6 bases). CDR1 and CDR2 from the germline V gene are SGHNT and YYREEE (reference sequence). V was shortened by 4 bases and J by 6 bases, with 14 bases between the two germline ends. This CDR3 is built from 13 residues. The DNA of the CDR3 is TGTGCCAGCAGCCAAGATACAGGGCGCGAGCAGTACTTC. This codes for CASSQDTGREQYF. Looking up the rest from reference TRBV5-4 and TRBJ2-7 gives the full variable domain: ETGVTQSPTHLIKTRGQQVTLRCSSQSGHNTVSWYQQALGQGPQFIFQYYREEENGRGNFPPRFSGLQFPNYSSELNVNALELDDSALYLCASSQDTGREQYFGPGTRLTVT.

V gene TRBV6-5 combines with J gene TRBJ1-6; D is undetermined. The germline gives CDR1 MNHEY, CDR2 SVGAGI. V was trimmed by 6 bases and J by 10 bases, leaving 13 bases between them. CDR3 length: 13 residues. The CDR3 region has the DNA TGTGCCAGCAGCGTAGCGGCAGGCTCACCCCTCCACTTT. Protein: CASSVAAGSPLHF.

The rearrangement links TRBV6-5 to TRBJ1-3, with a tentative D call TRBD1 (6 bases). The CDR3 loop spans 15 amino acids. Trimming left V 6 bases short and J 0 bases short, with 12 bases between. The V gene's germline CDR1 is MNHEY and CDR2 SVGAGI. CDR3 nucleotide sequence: TGTGCCAGCAGCACAGAGGGACACTCTGGAAACACCATATATTTT. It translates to CASSTEGHSGNTIYF.

This CDR3 reads CASGQEAFNEKLFF. The CDR3 coding sequence is TGTGCCAGTGGACAGGAGGCTTTTAATGAAAAACTGTTTTTT. The chain links TRBV2 to TRBJ1-4, with 7 bases identical to TRBD1. Germline assignment: CDR1 SNHLY and CDR2 FYNNEI. V was clipped by 9 bases and J by 4 bases; unmatched bases: 8. This CDR3 has 14 residues.

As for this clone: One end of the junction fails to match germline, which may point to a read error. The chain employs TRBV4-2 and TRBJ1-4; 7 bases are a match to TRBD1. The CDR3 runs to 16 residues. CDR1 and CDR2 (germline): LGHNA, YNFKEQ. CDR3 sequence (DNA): TGTGCCAGCAGCCAACAGGGGGGCGATACTAAGGAAAAACTGTTTTTT. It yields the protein CASSQQGGDTKEKLFF.

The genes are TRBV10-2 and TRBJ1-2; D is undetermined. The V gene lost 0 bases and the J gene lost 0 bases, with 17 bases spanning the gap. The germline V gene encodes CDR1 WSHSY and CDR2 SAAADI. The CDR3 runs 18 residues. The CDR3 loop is CASSESLWEAPANYGYTF. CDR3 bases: TGCGCCAGCAGTGAGTCGCTGTGGGAGGCCCCTGCTAACTATGGCTACACCTTC.

The DNA for the CDR3 is TGTGCCACCGACCCAGGGGGGAATGAGCAGTTCTTC. Amino acid sequence: CATDPGGNEQFF. The genes are TRBV2 and TRBJ2-1; possible D gene TRBD1, 7 bases. The CDR3 covers 12 residues. Germline CDR1 reads SNHLY; CDR2 reads FYNNEI. Trimming removed 10 bases from V and 7 bases from J, with 14 bases in between.

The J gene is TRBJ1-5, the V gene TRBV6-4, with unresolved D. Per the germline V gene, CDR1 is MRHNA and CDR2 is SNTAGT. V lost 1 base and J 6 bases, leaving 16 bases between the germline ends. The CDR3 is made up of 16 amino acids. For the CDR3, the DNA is TGTGCCAGCAGTGACTACCCCATCCCCCCGAGTCAGCCCCAGCATTTT. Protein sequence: CASSDYPIPPSQPQHF.

CDR3 amino acids: CATSRDSQPTYEQYF. In DNA, the CDR3 is TGTGCCACCAGCAGAGATTCACAGCCTACCTACGAGCAGTACTTC. V gene TRBV15 combines with J gene TRBJ2-7, with no clear D. V lost 0 bases and J 2 bases, leaving 11 bases between the germline ends. Germline V gene sequence: CDR1 LNHNV, CDR2 YYDKDF (reference sequence). This CDR3 has 15 amino acids.

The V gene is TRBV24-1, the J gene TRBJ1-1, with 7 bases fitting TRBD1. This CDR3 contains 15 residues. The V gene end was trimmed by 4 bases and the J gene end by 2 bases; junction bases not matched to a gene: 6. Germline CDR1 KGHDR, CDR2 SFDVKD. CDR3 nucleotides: TGTGCCACCAGTGACGGAGGGGGCCCCAACACTGAAGCTTTCTTT. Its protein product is CATSDGGGPNTEAFF.

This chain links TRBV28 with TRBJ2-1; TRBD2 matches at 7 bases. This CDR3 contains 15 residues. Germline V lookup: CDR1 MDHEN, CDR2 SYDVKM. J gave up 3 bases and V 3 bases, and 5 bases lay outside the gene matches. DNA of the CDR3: TGTGCCAGCAGTTTCAGGCGGGAGATCTACAATGAGCAGTTCTTC. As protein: CASSFRREIYNEQFF. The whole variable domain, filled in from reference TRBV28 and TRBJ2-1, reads DVKVTQSSRYLVKRTGEKVFLECVQDMDHENMFWYRQDPGLGLRLIYFSYDVKMKEKGDIPEGYSVSREKKERFSLILESASTNQTSMYLCASSFRREIYNEQFFGPGTRLTVL.